The sequence of this TCR beta chain was determined in a study of precursors of human CD4 cytotoxic T cells (dated by TCRdb to 2017 to 2018). A note on the overall study: CD4+ memory subsets from roughly 13 donors in total were covered by the bulk TCR-seq analysis. TCR-seq analysis of roughly 15 donors yielded TCRalpha and TCRbeta chain sequences (table S7). Summary of the overall study and its limitations: According to the authors, a human observational design cannot definitively establish the direction of differentiation between precursor and effector cells. Compared with TCM and TEM subsets, the IL-7Rhigh and IL-7R- TEMRA subsets had more restricted TCR repertoires, with lower diversity and more expanded clonotypes. Only about 95% of the 14 donors were included in some bulk TCR-seq comparisons, suggesting that not every subset was available for every donor. Expanded effector clonotypes accounted for a larger share of IL-7Rhigh TEMRA clonotypes than of TEM or TCM clonotypes.

The CDR3 spans 16 residues, from the cysteine through the phenylalanine. Just the 48-base CDR3 DNA is kept, in frame starting at base 1. The germline V gene supplies CDR1 SGHAT and CDR2 FQNNGV. Trimming takes 4 bases off V and 2 bases off J; junction bases not matched to a gene: 9. Bulk UMI-based TCR sequencing was performed on four sorted CD4+ memory subsets (TCM, TEM, IL-7Rhigh TEMRA, IL-7R- TEMRA) to test a precursor-effector relationship among CD4 cytotoxic T cells. Cells were obtained from peripheral blood mononuclear cells that had been isolated from human blood. The instrument was an Illumina MiSeq. As for the authors' bioinformatics: The Shannon-Wiener index, computed in VDJtools, was used to measure repertoire diversity. A TCRbeta clonotype counted as expanded if its clonotype frequency was 3 or higher. TCRdb passed the public sequencing reads through fastp at Q25 and MiXCR, retaining productive beta sequences. Each CDR3 protein gets just one entry, which takes the most common genes and DNA from the rows behind it. The V and J calls were not made by the authors but by TCRdb's processing. The sample profile shows approximately 610 distinct CDR3 sequences; roughly a fifth of them were found once. Approximately 15% of the sample is held by the ten biggest clonotypes.

This clonotype was counted a few times. Its antigen is not yet known. Base qualities are not provided; no much larger clone lies one nucleotide away. The sequence was collected from a human donor in good health. The rearrangement combines TRBV11-2 with TRBJ2-7, with TRBD1 matching 9 junction bases. The sequenced sample consisted of memory CD4+ T cells from blood (PBMCs). The CDR3 amino acid sequence is: CASSSFRDRATYEQYF. The bases are TGTGCCAGCAGCTCCTTTCGGGACAGGGCCACCTACGAGCAGTACTTC.